What follows are 4 T cell receptor beta chains derived from one specimen sequenced in a study of shared clonotypes between healthy human individuals. The method was immunoSEQ multiplex PCR; TCRdb's version includes in-frame clones alone and lacks a portion of them. The profile shows 2 million to 2.5 million clones, more than 80% of them singletons. The sequencing input was naive CD4+ T cells from PBMCs. Subset given: CD45RA+ positively selected. The receptors originated from a man aged 18 to 30 in good health. Some clones in this sample may be carry-over from other donors' samples.

V and J are TRBV2 and TRBJ1-2; TRBD1 matches 11 bases. Germline V gives CDR1 SNHLY, CDR2 FYNNEI. This CDR3 is built from 14 residues. The junction had 3 bases not matched to a gene; V was cut back by 5 bases and J by 4 bases. This CDR3 reads CASSTGTGGYGYTF. DNA for the CDR3: TGTGCCAGCAGTACCGGGACAGGGGGCTATGGCTACACCTTC.

The chain uses TRBV10-3 and TRBJ2-2; 9 bases are shared with TRBD2. The V and J ends lost 7 bases and 4 bases, in that order; junction bases with no gene match: 4. The germline gives CDR1 ENHRY, CDR2 SYGVKD. The CDR3 loop spans 14 amino acids. The CDR3 DNA sequence: TGTGCCATCACTGGGACTAGCCCCACCGGGGAGCTGTTTTTT. Protein sequence: CAITGTSPTGELFF.

The chain has TRBV5-4 and TRBJ1-3; tentatively, D is TRBD1 (5 bases). Germline assignment: CDR1 SGHNT and CDR2 YYREEE (reference sequence). The CDR3 is made up of 14 amino acids. Deletions cut 3 bases from V and 1 base from J, with 8 bases between. CDR3 sequence: CASSSGTSGNTIYF. For the CDR3, the DNA is TGTGCCAGCAGCTCCGGGACTTCTGGAAACACCATATATTTT.

The V and J genes are TRBV25-1 and TRBJ2-7; unclear D gene. V gave up 4 bases and J gave up 2 bases, with 12 bases separating them. The V gene's germline CDR1 is MGHDK and CDR2 SYGVNS. CDR3 length: 14 amino acids. Here the CDR3 reads CASSADLATYEQYF. CDR3 sequence (DNA): TGTGCCAGCAGTGCTGACTTAGCTACCTACGAGCAGTACTTC.